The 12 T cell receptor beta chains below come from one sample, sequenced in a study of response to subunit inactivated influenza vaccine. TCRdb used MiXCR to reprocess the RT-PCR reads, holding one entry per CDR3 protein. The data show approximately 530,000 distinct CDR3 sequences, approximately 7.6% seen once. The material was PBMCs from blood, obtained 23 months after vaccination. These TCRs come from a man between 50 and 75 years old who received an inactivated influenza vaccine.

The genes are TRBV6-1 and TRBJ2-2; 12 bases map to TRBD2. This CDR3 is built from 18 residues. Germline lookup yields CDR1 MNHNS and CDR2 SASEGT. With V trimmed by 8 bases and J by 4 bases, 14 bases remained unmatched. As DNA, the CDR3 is TGTGCCAGCGCAAAAAAAAAGACTAGCGGGAGTTTCACCGGGGAGCTGTTTTTT. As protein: CASAKKKTSGSFTGELFF.

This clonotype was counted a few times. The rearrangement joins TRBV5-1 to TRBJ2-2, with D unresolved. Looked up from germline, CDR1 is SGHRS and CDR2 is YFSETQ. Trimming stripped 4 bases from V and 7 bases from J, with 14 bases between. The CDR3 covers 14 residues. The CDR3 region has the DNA TGCGCCAGCAGCGGCCTGTATGCGAGCGGGGAGCTGTTTTTT. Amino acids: CASSGLYASGELFF. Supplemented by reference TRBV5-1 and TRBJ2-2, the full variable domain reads KAGVTQTPRYLIKTRGQQVTLSCSPISGHRSVSWYQQTPGQGLQFLFEYFSETQRNKGNFPGRFSGRQFSNSRSEMNVSTLELGDSALYLCASSGLYASGELFFGEGSRLTVL.

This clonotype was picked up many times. Written as DNA, the CDR3 is TGTGCCAGTAGAAGGGGACAGTACTCCTACAATGAGCAGTTCTTC. It encodes CASRRGQYSYNEQFF. The chain couples TRBV19 to TRBJ2-1; 7 bases line up with TRBD1. V was clipped by 6 bases and J by 0 bases; unmatched bases: 5. Germline CDR1 is LNHDA and CDR2 is SQIVND (reference sequence). The CDR3 has 15 amino acids.

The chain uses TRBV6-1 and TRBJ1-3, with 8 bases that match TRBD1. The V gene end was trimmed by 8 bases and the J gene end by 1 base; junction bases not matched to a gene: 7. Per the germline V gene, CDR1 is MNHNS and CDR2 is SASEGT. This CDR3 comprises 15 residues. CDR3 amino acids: CASVSRDRSGNTIYF. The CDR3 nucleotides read TGTGCCAGCGTCAGCCGGGACAGGTCTGGAAACACCATATATTTT.

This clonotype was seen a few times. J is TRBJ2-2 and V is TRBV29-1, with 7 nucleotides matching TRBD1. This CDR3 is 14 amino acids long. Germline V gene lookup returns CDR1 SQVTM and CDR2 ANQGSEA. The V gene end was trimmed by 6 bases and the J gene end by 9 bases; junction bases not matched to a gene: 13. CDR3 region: CSVKTGLGSRELFF. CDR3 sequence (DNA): TGCAGCGTGAAGACAGGGTTGGGTAGTCGGGAGCTGTTTTTT.

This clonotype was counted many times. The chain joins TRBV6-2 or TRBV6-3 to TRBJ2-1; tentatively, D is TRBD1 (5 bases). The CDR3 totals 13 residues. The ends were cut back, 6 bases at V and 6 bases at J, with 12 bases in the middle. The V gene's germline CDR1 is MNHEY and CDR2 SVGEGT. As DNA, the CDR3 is TGTGCCAGCAGCAGACAGTTACGCAATGAGCAGTTCTTC. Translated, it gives CASSRQLRNEQFF.

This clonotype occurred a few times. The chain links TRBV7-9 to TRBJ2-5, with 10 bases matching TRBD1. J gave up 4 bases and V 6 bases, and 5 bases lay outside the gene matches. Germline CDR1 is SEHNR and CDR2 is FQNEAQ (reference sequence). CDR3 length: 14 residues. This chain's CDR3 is CASRKTGGPETQYF. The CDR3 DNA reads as TGTGCCAGCAGGAAGACAGGGGGCCCAGAGACCCAGTACTTC.

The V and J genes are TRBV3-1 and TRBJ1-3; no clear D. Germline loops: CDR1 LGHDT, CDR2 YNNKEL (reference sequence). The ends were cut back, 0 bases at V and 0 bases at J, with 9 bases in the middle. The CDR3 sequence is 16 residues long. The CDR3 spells CASSQDTSFSGNTIYF. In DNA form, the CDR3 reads TGTGCCAGCAGCCAAGACACTTCCTTCTCTGGAAACACCATATATTTT. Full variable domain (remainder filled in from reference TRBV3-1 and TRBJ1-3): DTAVSQTPKYLVTQMGNDKSIKCEQNLGHDTMYWYKQDSKKFLKIMFSYNNKELIINETVPNRFSPKSPDKAHLNLHINSLELGDSAVYFCASSQDTSFSGNTIYFGEGSWLTVV.

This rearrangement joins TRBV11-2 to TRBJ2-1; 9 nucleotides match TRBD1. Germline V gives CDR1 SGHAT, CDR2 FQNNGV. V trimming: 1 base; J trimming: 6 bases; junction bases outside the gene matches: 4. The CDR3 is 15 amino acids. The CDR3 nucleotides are TGTGCCAGCAGCTTAGCAGCGACAGGGGGCAATGAGCAGTTCTTC. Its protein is CASSLAATGGNEQFF.

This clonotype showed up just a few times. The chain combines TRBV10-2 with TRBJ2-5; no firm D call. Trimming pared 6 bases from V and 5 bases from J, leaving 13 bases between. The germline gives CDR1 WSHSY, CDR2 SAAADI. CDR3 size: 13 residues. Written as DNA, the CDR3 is TGCGCCAGCAGCCCCCCAATGGGGGAGACCCAGTACTTC. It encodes CASSPPMGETQYF.

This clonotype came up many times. The CDR3, as DNA: TGTGCCATCAGTGAGTCCGTATTGAGGCGCACTGAAGCTTTCTTT. This translates into CAISESVLRRTEAFF. The chain carries TRBV10-3 and TRBJ1-1, with D hard to call. V was clipped by 0 bases and J by 4 bases, with 12 bases between them. The germline CDR1 and CDR2 sequences are ENHRY and SYGVKD. The CDR3 spans 15 residues.

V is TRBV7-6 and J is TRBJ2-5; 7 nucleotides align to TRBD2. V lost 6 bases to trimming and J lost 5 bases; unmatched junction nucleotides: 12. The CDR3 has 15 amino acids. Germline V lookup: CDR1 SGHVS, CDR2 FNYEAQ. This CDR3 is CASSMESAGVETQYF. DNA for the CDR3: TGTGCCAGCAGTATGGAGAGTGCGGGAGTTGAGACCCAGTACTTC.